This T cell receptor beta chain was identified during a study of T cells in Graves' hyperthyroidism and ophthalmopathy. Thyroid ultrasound and orbital computed tomography, with clinical symptoms and serum thyroxine and TRAb, informed diagnoses. Trimming left V 5 bases short and J 6 bases short, with 14 bases between. The CDR3 is 13 residues long. In germline, CDR1 is SNHLY, CDR2 FYNNEI. This clonotype was seen at least ten times. Amplification of TCR beta CDR3 regions was performed using RNA transcripts as template. During a first-round RT-PCR of the TCR CDR3, the HTBI primer set was used. TCRdb redid the calling of the multiplex PCR reads with MiXCR, one entry per CDR3 protein. The sample consists of 250,000 to 400,000 distinct CDR3 sequences, roughly 13% of them appearing once.

Sequencing was performed on blood. The receptor was isolated from a woman in her forties with Graves' ophthalmopathy. V and J are TRBV2 and TRBJ2-7; D tentatively fits TRBD1 or TRBD2 (5 bases each). The CDR3 spells CASSQNGTPEQYF. In nucleotides, the CDR3 is TGTGCCAGCAGTCAAAATGGGACGCCCGAGCAGTACTTC.